The 22 T cell receptor beta chains given below trace back to one sample, sequenced in a study of cytomegalovirus exposure and HLA in healthy donors. The assay was immunoSEQ multiplex PCR, and TCRdb's table has in-frame clones only and misses some. The data contain 100,000 to 150,000 clones, 90% to 97% of them singletons. Sequencing was done on a sample of PBMCs. These receptors were taken from a man aged 18 to 30 in good health and CMV-seronegative.

In its sample, this clone was seen once. The V gene is TRBV4-1, the J gene TRBJ2-7; a weak D match, TRBD2 (6 bases). The CDR3 consists of 15 residues. Trimming removed 3 bases at V and 2 bases at J, with 14 bases between. CDR1 MGHRA and CDR2 YSYEKL come from the germline V gene. The CDR3 nucleotides are TGCGCCAGCAGCCAGCTTAGCGGATTCACCTACGAGCAGTACTTC. It is translated as CASSQLSGFTYEQYF.

The V gene is TRBV28, the J gene TRBJ2-3; the match to TRBD2 covers 12 bases. Trimming at V came to 6 bases and at J to 4 bases, leaving 8 bases not matched to a gene. Germline CDR1 MDHEN, CDR2 SYDVKM. The CDR3 consists of 16 residues. The CDR3 coding sequence is TGTGCCAGCAGCACGACTAGCGGGAGAGCCGCAGATACGCAGTATTTT. It specifies CASSTTSGRAADTQYF.

This clone was seen just once. The chain joins TRBV6-5 to TRBJ2-4; 10 bases fit TRBD2. V shed 6 bases and J 8 bases; nucleotides not matched to a gene: 7. Germline values: CDR1 MNHEY, CDR2 SVGAGI. This CDR3 spans 14 amino acids. CDR3 amino acids: CASRVLAGEDIQYF. Written as DNA, the CDR3 is TGTGCCAGCAGGGTGCTAGCGGGAGAGGACATTCAGTACTTC.

The rearrangement uses TRBV7-8 and TRBJ2-3; the match to TRBD2 covers 8 bases. After removal of 1 base from V and 8 bases from J, the junction contained 11 bases not matched to a gene. Germline lookup yields CDR1 SGHVS and CDR2 FQNEAQ. This CDR3 has 16 residues. The CDR3 nucleotides are TGTGCCAGCAGCTTAGGAACGGGAGGGCCGCGAGGTACGCAGTATTTT. Residues: CASSLGTGGPRGTQYF.

As regards this clone: Other nucleotide sequences in the sample specify the same CDR3. V is TRBV7-9 and J is TRBJ2-5, with D possibly matching TRBD2 (7 bases). From germline, CDR1 is SEHNR and CDR2 FQNEAQ (reference sequence). The CDR3 contains 15 residues. V was pared by 2 bases and J by 1 base, with 11 bases between. The CDR3: CASSLRGAGQETQYF. CDR3 nucleotides: TGTGCCAGCAGCTTACGGGGGGCGGGCCAAGAGACCCAGTACTTC.

This clone occurred once. The J gene is TRBJ1-2, the V gene TRBV30; D call uncertain. Germline V gene sequence: CDR1 GTSNPN, CDR2 SVGIG (reference sequence). The CDR3 length is 12 residues. V dropped 5 bases and J dropped 8 bases, with 15 bases sitting between them. CDR3 bases: TGTGCCTGGGAAGGAGCTCGAGGGGGCTACACCTTC. It encodes CAWEGARGGYTF.

The chain recombines TRBV18 with TRBJ2-2; possible D gene TRBD2, 5 bases. The CDR3 runs to 16 residues. V was pared by 7 bases and J by 6 bases, with 21 bases between. CDR1 is KGHSH and CDR2 is LQKENI in the germline V gene. In nucleotides, the CDR3 is TGTGCCAGCTTCCTCGGTCGTGGGGAGTTCGCCGGGGAGCTGTTTTTT. Protein product: CASFLGRGEFAGELFF. Based on the CDR3 plus reference TRBV18 and TRBJ2-2, the full variable domain is NAGVMQNPRHLVRRRGQEARLRCSPMKGHSHVYWYRQLPEEGLKFMVYLQKENIIDESGMPKERFSAEFPKEGPSILRIQQVVRGDSAAYFCASFLGRGEFAGELFFGEGSRLTVL.

The genes are TRBV15 and TRBJ1-5; D possibly corresponds to TRBD1 (6 bases). The CDR3 spans 14 residues. The germline V gene encodes CDR1 LNHNV and CDR2 YYDKDF (reference sequence). Trimming pared 1 base from V and 7 bases from J, leaving 11 bases between. CDR3 bases: TGTGCCACCAGCAGAGGGGAGGGGGAACAGCCCCAGCATTTT. Residues: CATSRGEGEQPQHF.

The CDR3 loop reads CASSLSGMGGSSYNEQFF. CDR3 coding DNA: TGTGCCAGCAGCTTATCCGGGATGGGCGGGAGCTCCTACAATGAGCAGTTCTTC. This chain uses TRBV7-2 with TRBJ2-1; TRBD2 matches at 7 bases. The V and J ends lost 2 bases and 0 bases, in that order; junction bases with no gene match: 10. Germline loops: CDR1 SGHTA, CDR2 FQGNSA. The CDR3 is 18 residues long.

This chain connects TRBV18 to TRBJ2-7, with TRBD2 as a possible D gene (6 bases). Trimming cost V 3 bases and J 4 bases, with 16 bases left between them. CDR3 length: 15 residues. Germline V gene lookup returns CDR1 KGHSH and CDR2 LQKENI. Here the CDR3 DNA reads TGTGCCAGCTCACCTTCCCTACCCGGGGGATACGAGCAGTACTTC. Amino acids: CASSPSLPGGYEQYF.

The rearrangement links TRBV6-5 to TRBJ2-1; 8 bases match TRBD1. Unmatched junction bases numbered 9, after V lost 6 bases and J lost 5 bases. CDR1 is MNHEY, CDR2 SVGAGI, per germline. This CDR3 is 15 amino acids long. CDR3 DNA sequence: TGTGCCAGCAGCCTACAGGGGGGCGGCCACAATGAGCAGTTCTTC. This translates into CASSLQGGGHNEQFF.

The chain links TRBV9 to TRBJ2-3; TRBD1 might be the D (6 bases). Germline CDR1 SGDLS, CDR2 YYNGEE. Deletions cut 0 bases from V and 0 bases from J, with 17 bases between. CDR3 size: 18 residues. The CDR3 DNA follows: TGTGCCAGCAGCGTAGCTGTCCCAGGGGAACCTAGCACAGATACGCAGTATTTT. Translating gives CASSVAVPGEPSTDTQYF.

The chain employs TRBV11-2 and TRBJ2-3, with 8 bases identical to TRBD2. V dropped 1 base and J dropped 4; count of bases not matched to a gene: 1. The germline gives CDR1 SGHAT, CDR2 FQNNGV. This CDR3 spans 14 amino acids. CDR3 DNA sequence: TGTGCCAGCAGCTTAGGCGGGAGGTCAGATACGCAGTATTTT. Residues: CASSLGGRSDTQYF.

The V and J genes are TRBV28 and TRBJ1-5; D might be TRBD1 (6 bases). Trimming shortened V by 5 bases and J by 7 bases, and 15 bases separated the two germline ends. Looked up from germline, CDR1 is MDHEN and CDR2 is SYDVKM. This CDR3 has 14 residues. The DNA for the CDR3 is TGTGCCAGCAGTCCTACAGGGTTAGGACAGCCCCAGCATTTT. Protein: CASSPTGLGQPQHF.

V is TRBV6-9 and J is TRBJ2-3; D is perhaps TRBD2 (6 bases). The CDR3 runs to 17 residues. Trimming left V 2 bases short and J 4 bases short, with 19 bases between. From germline, CDR1 is MNHGY and CDR2 SVAAGI. The CDR3 reads CASSYRDSPRTADTQYF. The CDR3 bases are TGTGCCAGCAGTTATCGGGACTCTCCGCGCACAGCAGATACGCAGTATTTT.

The CDR3 DNA reads as TGCGCCAGCAGCGGGACAGCCACTGAAGCTTTCTTT. It translates to CASSGTATEAFF. The chain carries TRBV4-1 and TRBJ1-1, with TRBD1 matching over 7 bases. Germline V CDR1 and CDR2: MGHRA, YSYEKL. The CDR3 has 12 amino acids. Trimming cost V 5 bases and J 4 bases; bases outside gene matches: 1.

The chain combines TRBV9 with TRBJ2-3; D ambiguous. V dropped 0 bases and J dropped 1 base, with 15 bases sitting between them. The germline V gene has CDR1 SGDLS and CDR2 YYNGEE. The CDR3 sequence is 17 residues long. As DNA, the CDR3 is TGTGCCAGCAGCGTAGGAGGCCAAAACTGGCGCACAGATACGCAGTATTTT. Residues: CASSVGGQNWRTDTQYF.

This clone was found a few times. V and J are TRBV28 and TRBJ1-5; a weak D match, TRBD1 (6 bases). Trimming shortened V by 5 bases and J by 2 bases, and 22 bases separated the two germline ends. Germline V gene data show CDR1 as MDHEN and CDR2 as SYDVKM. The CDR3 consists of 18 residues. The CDR3 loop is CASSPWDMGANGNQPQHF. CDR3 in DNA: TGTGCCAGCAGTCCTTGGGACATGGGGGCGAACGGCAATCAGCCCCAGCATTTT.

This chain joins TRBV4-3 and TRBJ2-3, with TRBD2 matching over 9 bases. The ends lost 4 bases at V and 2 bases at J; junction bases unmatched: 7. Germline V gene sequence: CDR1 LGHNA, CDR2 YSLEER. The CDR3 has 16 amino acids. The CDR3 coding sequence is TGCGCCAGCAGCCGGGGGGGACTAGCTTTCACAGATACGCAGTATTTT. It codes for CASSRGGLAFTDTQYF.

V and J are TRBV11-2 and TRBJ2-7; D might be TRBD2 (5 bases). The length of the CDR3 is 15 residues. The V end was cut by 1 base, the J end by 2 bases, with 12 bases between. The germline CDR1 and CDR2 sequences are SGHAT and FQNNGV. For the CDR3, the DNA is TGTGCCAGCAGCTTAGGAGGAGGCAGGCCCTACGAGCAGTACTTC. Translation gives CASSLGGGRPYEQYF.

V gene TRBV7-3 combines with J gene TRBJ2-1; 8 bases are shared with TRBD2. The ends lost 1 base at V and 0 bases at J; junction bases unmatched: 2. Germline V CDR1 and CDR2: SGHTA, FQGTGA. CDR3 length equals 16 residues. The CDR3 reads CASSLIAGGSYNEQFF. In DNA, the CDR3 is TGTGCCAGCAGCTTAATCGCGGGAGGCTCCTACAATGAGCAGTTCTTC. The full variable domain, its missing parts supplied by reference TRBV7-3 and TRBJ2-1, is GAGVSQTPSNKVTEKGKYVELRCDPISGHTALYWYRQSLGQGPEFLIYFQGTGAADDSGLPNDRFFAVRPEGSVSTLKIQRTERGDSAVYLCASSLIAGGSYNEQFFGPGTRLTVL.

This clone was seen a single time. The chain employs TRBV7-8 and TRBJ1-1; D call uncertain. V lost 4 bases and J 1 base, leaving 10 bases between the germline ends. This CDR3 contains 14 residues. From germline, CDR1 is SGHVS and CDR2 FQNEAQ. CDR3 residues: CASSYRVPNTEAFF. CDR3 nucleotides: TGTGCCAGCAGCTACCGGGTCCCGAACACTGAAGCTTTCTTT. Drawing the rest from reference TRBV7-8 and TRBJ1-1, the complete variable domain is GAGVSQSPRYKVAKRGQDVALRCDPISGHVSLFWYQQALGQGPEFLTYFQNEAQLDKSGLPSDRFFAERPEGSVSTLKIQRTQQEDSAVYLCASSYRVPNTEAFFGQGTRLTVV.